The 23 T cell receptor beta chains below were found in one sample sequenced in a study of cytomegalovirus exposure and HLA in healthy donors. Primers: 60 Vbeta forward and 13 Jbeta reverse. Using immunoSEQ multiplex PCR, the repertoire was profiled, and TCRdb retains in-frame clones only, with some absent. This table holds 90,000 to 120,000 clones, 65% to 80% found once. The material sequenced was PBMCs. The receptors were sampled from a female donor in good health and CMV-seropositive.

This chain uses TRBV4-2 with TRBJ2-3, with D possibly TRBD2 on 5 matching bases. V lost 1 base to trimming and J lost 1 base, with 15 bases between them. Per germline, CDR1 LGHNA and CDR2 YNFKEQ. The CDR3 length is 17 residues. CDR3 loop: CASSQAPTSLGTDTQYF. The CDR3 nucleotides read TGTGCCAGCAGCCAAGCCCCTACTAGTCTGGGCACAGATACGCAGTATTTT.

Only one count was recorded for this clone. The chain employs TRBV27 and TRBJ2-7, with TRBD2 matching 10 bases. The ends lost 6 bases at V and 5 bases at J; junction bases unmatched: 7. The germline V gene has CDR1 MNHEY and CDR2 SMNVEV (reference sequence). This CDR3 contains 14 residues. This CDR3 reads CASRNSGRIDEQYF. In DNA form, the CDR3 reads TGTGCCAGCAGAAATAGCGGGAGGATCGACGAGCAGTACTTC.

The gene calls are TRBV6-5 and TRBJ2-7; 9 nucleotides align to TRBD2. V gave up 7 bases and J gave up 6 bases; unmatched junction bases: 10. The CDR3 totals 14 residues. CDR1 is MNHEY, CDR2 SVGAGI, per germline. CDR3 protein: CASMVVGGGAEQYF. CDR3 DNA: TGTGCCAGCATGGTGGTCGGCGGGGGGGCCGAGCAGTACTTC.

This chain connects TRBV5-4 to TRBJ1-2; D might be TRBD1 (5 bases). V lost 10 bases and J lost 1, with 14 bases in between. The CDR3 extends over 13 amino acids. CDR1 is SGHNT and CDR2 is YYREEE in the germline V gene (reference sequence). DNA for the CDR3: TGTGCCGGCTCTTCGGGGGTTAACTATGGCTACACCTTC. This sequence encodes CAGSSGVNYGYTF.

V gene TRBV5-1 combines with J gene TRBJ2-5; D is unclear. V dropped 2 bases and J dropped 0 bases, with 14 bases sitting between them. Per germline, CDR1 SGHRS and CDR2 YFSETQ. The CDR3 totals 16 residues. The DNA for the CDR3 is TGCGCCAGCAGCTTCGGAGCCCTTGCTTACCAAGAGACCCAGTACTTC. It encodes CASSFGALAYQETQYF. The variable domain in full, with the rest retrieved from reference TRBV5-1 and TRBJ2-5, is KAGVTQTPRYLIKTRGQQVTLSCSPISGHRSVSWYQQTPGQGLQFLFEYFSETQRNKGNFPGRFSGRQFSNSRSEMNVSTLELGDSALYLCASSFGALAYQETQYFGPGTRLLVL.

The genes are TRBV7-3 and TRBJ2-2; TRBD1 matches at 7 bases. With V trimmed by 5 bases and J by 7 bases, 13 bases remained unmatched. CDR1 is SGHTA and CDR2 is FQGTGA in the germline V gene. The CDR3 length is 16 residues. The CDR3 loop is CASSPTRGGEGGELFF. DNA for the CDR3: TGTGCCAGCAGCCCGACCCGAGGGGGCGAGGGCGGGGAGCTGTTTTTT. Supplemented by reference TRBV7-3 and TRBJ2-2, the full variable domain reads GAGVSQTPSNKVTEKGKYVELRCDPISGHTALYWYRQSLGQGPEFLIYFQGTGAADDSGLPNDRFFAVRPEGSVSTLKIQRTERGDSAVYLCASSPTRGGEGGELFFGEGSRLTVL.

The chain uses TRBV18 and TRBJ1-2; the match to TRBD1 covers 9 bases. Looked up from germline, CDR1 is KGHSH and CDR2 is LQKENI. Trimming removed 2 bases from V and 6 bases from J; junction bases left unmatched: 16. This CDR3 has 18 residues. The CDR3 nucleotides are TGTGCCAGCTCACCAATCCCCGGGACAGGGCACCTAGCCGATGGCTACACCTTC. This encodes CASSPIPGTGHLADGYTF.

Written as DNA, the CDR3 is TGTGCCAGCAGCTCGACAATTGAGCAGTTCTTC. Translation gives CASSSTIEQFF. This sequence joins TRBV5-8 and TRBJ2-1; D remains unclear. Between the trimmed V and J ends, which lost 3 bases and 9 bases, there was a span of 7 bases. The germline gives CDR1 SGHTS, CDR2 YDEGEE. There are 11 residues in the CDR3.

The gene calls are TRBV9 and TRBJ2-7; 7 bases match TRBD2. The CDR3 contains 15 residues. With V trimmed by 0 bases and J by 2 bases, 5 bases remained unmatched. Per the germline V gene, CDR1 is SGDLS and CDR2 is YYNGEE. The CDR3 here is CASSVGASGAYEQYF. CDR3 sequence (DNA): TGTGCCAGCAGCGTAGGCGCTAGCGGAGCCTACGAGCAGTACTTC.

The V and J genes are TRBV27 and TRBJ1-6; a weak D match, TRBD1 (5 bases). The ends were cut back, 5 bases at V and 10 bases at J, with 15 bases in the middle. From germline, CDR1 is MNHEY and CDR2 SMNVEV (reference sequence). This CDR3 has 14 amino acids. The CDR3 spells CASSLAGLRSPLHF. The CDR3 coding sequence is TGTGCCAGCAGTCTGGCAGGGTTACGGTCACCCCTCCACTTT.

The rearrangement uses TRBV5-1 and TRBJ2-2, with a possible D match to TRBD2 (6 bases). Trimming removed 4 bases at V and 4 bases at J, with 11 bases between. Germline assignment: CDR1 SGHRS and CDR2 YFSETQ. The CDR3 covers 14 residues. In DNA form, the CDR3 reads TGCGCCAGCAGCCCCAGCGGGTTCACCGGGGAGCTGTTTTTT. Protein: CASSPSGFTGELFF.

CDR3 coding DNA: TGTGCCAGCACCTCCCCTCGGACTTCCAATGAGCAGTTCTTC. Translation gives CASTSPRTSNEQFF. This chain uses TRBV9 with TRBJ2-1, with D possibly TRBD2 on 5 matching bases. Per germline, CDR1 SGDLS and CDR2 YYNGEE. The CDR3 contains 14 residues. Trimming stripped 6 bases from V and 6 bases from J, with 16 bases between.

V is TRBV25-1 and J is TRBJ1-4, with 8 bases that match TRBD1. Germline CDR1 and CDR2: MGHDK and SYGVNS. The CDR3 sequence is 15 residues long. V gave up 0 bases and J gave up 11 bases; unmatched junction bases: 8. In nucleotides, the CDR3 is TGTGCCAGCAGTGAATATCAACAGGGGGACGGTAAACTGTTTTTT. This gives the protein CASSEYQQGDGKLFF.

The V and J genes are TRBV29-1 and TRBJ1-2, with a tentative D call TRBD1 (5 bases). Germline V gene sequence: CDR1 SQVTM, CDR2 ANQGSEA. V lost 4 bases to trimming and J lost 2 bases, with 11 bases between them. The CDR3 sequence is 13 residues long. CDR3 amino acids: CSVGIGGNYGYTF. CDR3 nucleotide sequence: TGCAGCGTTGGCATCGGGGGGAACTATGGCTACACCTTC.

The chain combines TRBV5-4 with TRBJ2-7; 10 positions match TRBD1. Germline V gene data show CDR1 as SGHNT and CDR2 as YYREEE (reference sequence). This CDR3 comprises 14 residues. V lost 2 bases to trimming and J lost 7 bases; unmatched junction nucleotides: 6. CDR3 in amino acids: CASSFGTGVGEQYF. DNA for the CDR3: TGTGCCAGCAGCTTTGGGACAGGGGTTGGTGAGCAGTACTTC. Filled out from reference TRBV5-4 and TRBJ2-7, the complete variable domain reads ETGVTQSPTHLIKTRGQQVTLRCSSQSGHNTVSWYQQALGQGPQFIFQYYREEENGRGNFPPRFSGLQFPNYSSELNVNALELDDSALYLCASSFGTGVGEQYFGPGTRLTVT.

The genes are TRBV29-1 and TRBJ2-5, with TRBD2 matching over 9 bases. The ends lost 2 bases at V and 6 bases at J; junction bases unmatched: 10. Germline CDR1 and CDR2: SQVTM and ANQGSEA. The CDR3 contains 15 residues. CDR3 coding DNA: TGCAGCGTTGAATCATGGCTAGCGGGATTACAGACCCAGTACTTC. Its translation: CSVESWLAGLQTQYF.

This clone was detected a few times. This chain joins TRBV6-1 and TRBJ2-5, with 7 bases lining up with TRBD2. This CDR3 has 12 amino acids. Germline V lookup: CDR1 MNHNS, CDR2 SASEGT. Trimming cost V 4 bases and J 11 bases; bases outside gene matches: 7. CDR3 nucleotide sequence: TGTGCCAGCAGTGCTGACGGGGGGTTGCAGTACTTC. This translates into CASSADGGLQYF.

The J gene is TRBJ2-1, the V gene TRBV28, with D possibly matching TRBD1 (6 bases). The CDR3 consists of 15 residues. The V gene's germline CDR1 is MDHEN and CDR2 SYDVKM. Trimming pared 8 bases from V and 4 bases from J, leaving 18 bases between. CDR3 coding DNA: TGTGCCAGCGGATCCTCGGGACACTTTTACAATGAGCAGTTCTTC. It translates to CASGSSGHFYNEQFF. Together with reference TRBV28 and TRBJ2-1, the CDR3 gives the full variable domain: DVKVTQSSRYLVKRTGEKVFLECVQDMDHENMFWYRQDPGLGLRLIYFSYDVKMKEKGDIPEGYSVSREKKERFSLILESASTNQTSMYLCASGSSGHFYNEQFFGPGTRLTVL.

This clone was seen only a few times. The chain is built from TRBV2 and TRBJ2-1; 8 bases are shared with TRBD2. This CDR3 has 13 amino acids. J lost 10 bases, V lost 5 bases, and 7 bases had no gene match. Per the germline V gene, CDR1 is SNHLY and CDR2 is FYNNEI. The chain's CDR3 is CASSNRGGLEQFF. The CDR3 bases are TGTGCCAGCAGTAACCGGGGGGGGCTGGAGCAGTTCTTC.

The chain carries TRBV29-1 and TRBJ2-7; D is unresolved. This CDR3 has 13 residues. From germline, CDR1 is SQVTM and CDR2 ANQGSEA. Trimming removed 0 bases from V and 2 bases from J, with 8 bases in between. The CDR3: CSVEDMATYEQYF. CDR3 nucleotides: TGCAGCGTTGAAGACATGGCAACCTACGAGCAGTACTTC.

The chain is built from TRBV11-2 and TRBJ2-2, with TRBD1 as a possible D gene (6 bases). The CDR3 contains 18 residues. V was shortened by 5 bases and J by 3 bases, with 22 bases between the two germline ends. Germline V gene sequence: CDR1 SGHAT, CDR2 FQNNGV. The DNA of the CDR3 is TGTGCCAGCAGCCGATATCGAGTACAGGGAACGGACACCGGGGAGCTGTTTTTT. Translating gives CASSRYRVQGTDTGELFF.

This rearrangement joins TRBV12-5 to TRBJ1-3, with D uncertain. V lost 1 base and J 4 bases, leaving 11 bases between the germline ends. The germline V gene has CDR1 LGHNT and CDR2 FRNRAP. This CDR3 has 15 amino acids. Written as DNA, the CDR3 is TGTGCTAGTGGTTTGGAGCCCGGGAGGGGAAACACCATATATTTT. Encoded protein: CASGLEPGRGNTIYF.

V gene TRBV7-2 combines with J gene TRBJ2-3, with TRBD1 matching over 7 bases. CDR3 length: 15 amino acids. The germline gives CDR1 SGHTA, CDR2 FQGNSA. The V and J ends lost 0 bases and 6 bases, in that order; junction bases with no gene match: 6. The CDR3 protein is CASSLAGQARDTQYF. The DNA of the CDR3 is TGTGCCAGCAGCTTAGCAGGACAGGCGAGGGATACGCAGTATTTT.